The 18 T cell receptor beta chains listed next were all sequenced from one sample in a study of cytomegalovirus exposure and HLA in healthy donors. Researchers ran the PCR with 60 Vbeta and 13 Jbeta primers. The method was immunoSEQ multiplex PCR; TCRdb's version includes in-frame clones alone and lacks a portion of them. Of some 140,000 clones in the sample, roughly 79% are singletons; the top ten hold approximately 0.9%. Material: PBMCs. These TCRs come from a man aged 18 to 30 in good health and CMV-seronegative.

In DNA form, the CDR3 reads TGTGCCAGCAGCTTGAGGGACTCGGAGACCCAGTACTTC. Translating gives CASSLRDSETQYF. The chain joins TRBV5-4 to TRBJ2-5, with D perhaps TRBD2 (6 bases). Germline values: CDR1 SGHNT, CDR2 YYREEE (reference sequence). The CDR3 totals 13 residues. V lost 1 base, J lost 5 bases, and 9 bases lay in between.

The CDR3 spells CASSVVGRGNTGELFF. The CDR3 DNA follows: TGTGCCAGCAGCGTAGTTGGTAGGGGGAACACCGGGGAGCTGTTTTTT. The V and J genes are TRBV9 and TRBJ2-2; D is possibly TRBD1 (5 bases). The germline V gene encodes CDR1 SGDLS and CDR2 YYNGEE. CDR3 size: 16 residues. Trimming removed 0 bases at V and 1 base at J, with 10 bases between.

The chain couples TRBV6-9 to TRBJ1-2, with D tentatively TRBD1 (6 bases). The CDR3 is 14 amino acids. Germline CDR1 MNHGY, CDR2 SVAAGI. The V gene lost 8 bases and the J gene lost 3 bases, with 16 bases spanning the gap. The CDR3 DNA reads TGTGCCAGCGTTGAAGTACAGGGAGACTATGGCTACACCTTC. As protein: CASVEVQGDYGYTF.

The J gene is TRBJ1-1, the V gene TRBV9, with a weak D call TRBD1 (6 bases). Per the germline V gene, CDR1 is SGDLS and CDR2 is YYNGEE. V was cut by 1 base and J by 3 bases, with 10 bases left in between. This CDR3 contains 14 residues. The CDR3 here is CASSVIPGDTEAFF. The CDR3 nucleotides read TGTGCCAGCAGCGTAATCCCAGGGGACACTGAAGCTTTCTTT.

In this sample, this clone turned up once. J is TRBJ1-5 and V is TRBV5-4; D is possibly TRBD1 (6 bases). The CDR3 extends over 13 amino acids. From germline, CDR1 is SGHNT and CDR2 YYREEE (reference sequence). V lost 0 bases and J 5 bases, leaving 6 bases between the germline ends. The chain's CDR3 is CASSLDRDQPQHF. The DNA of the CDR3 is TGTGCCAGCAGCTTGGACAGGGATCAGCCCCAGCATTTT.

J is TRBJ2-4 and V is TRBV6-1; possible D gene TRBD2, 6 bases. V gave up 6 bases and J gave up 11 bases, with 17 bases separating them. The CDR3 totals 13 residues. Germline CDR1 is MNHNS and CDR2 is SASEGT. CDR3 nucleotide sequence: TGTGCCAGCAGGGGGACTGGCACGCGAGTTCAGTACTTC. This sequence encodes CASRGTGTRVQYF.

The CDR3, as DNA: TGTGCCAGCAGCTTCCGGGACAGGGGCCCCTACGAGCAGTACTTC. Its translation is CASSFRDRGPYEQYF. The rearrangement uses TRBV7-2 and TRBJ2-7; TRBD1 matches at 10 bases. Germline-derived CDR1 and CDR2 are SGHTA and FQGNSA. The trim removed 3 bases at V and 2 bases at J, leaving 4 bases unmatched. The CDR3 consists of 15 residues.

This clone was seen a few times. The chain couples TRBV27 to TRBJ1-1, with D unresolved. CDR3 size: 16 residues. CDR1 and CDR2 from the germline V gene are MNHEY and SMNVEV (reference sequence). Trimming took off 5 bases at V and 0 bases at J, with 16 bases between the two ends. The CDR3 bases are TGTGCCAGCAGTCCTATCGAGCGGTTTCTGAACACTGAAGCTTTCTTT. Protein: CASSPIERFLNTEAFF.

This chain uses TRBV27 with TRBJ2-3; D unresolved. The ends were cut back, 2 bases at V and 6 bases at J, with 9 bases in the middle. There are 13 residues in the CDR3. CDR1 and CDR2 (germline): MNHEY, SMNVEV (reference sequence). The CDR3 region is CASSLSTGDTQYF. The CDR3 nucleotides are TGTGCCAGCAGTTTAAGTACCGGGGATACGCAGTATTTT.

V usage is TRBV7-2 and J usage is TRBJ1-3, with unresolved D. Per germline, CDR1 SGHTA and CDR2 FQGNSA. V lost 3 bases, J lost 0 bases, and 12 bases lay in between. This CDR3 region has 16 residues. DNA for the CDR3: TGTGCCAGCAGCTTGGAGGGCCCGTACTCTGGAAACACCATATATTTT. Protein sequence: CASSLEGPYSGNTIYF. The whole variable domain, filled in from reference TRBV7-2 and TRBJ1-3, reads GAGVSQSPSNKVTEKGKDVELRCDPISGHTALYWYRQSLGQGLEFLIYFQGNSAPDKSGLPSDRFSAERTGGSVSTLTIQRTQQEDSAVYLCASSLEGPYSGNTIYFGEGSWLTVV.

The V and J genes are TRBV7-3 and TRBJ2-4, with D perhaps matching TRBD1 (6 bases). Germline-derived CDR1 and CDR2 are SGHTA and FQGTGA. The CDR3 contains 15 residues. Trimming took off 4 bases at V and 2 bases at J, with 12 bases between the two ends. The CDR3 DNA sequence: TGTGCCAGCAGCTCCCCCCAGGGGCCCAAAAACATTCAGTACTTC. Its protein is CASSSPQGPKNIQYF.

Comments on this clone: One end of the junction varies from germline; a read error may be responsible. The CDR3 loop reads CASSLETGEDAF. CDR3 coding DNA: TGTGCCAGCAGCTTAGAGACAGGGGAAGACGCCTTC. This rearrangement joins TRBV5-6 to TRBJ2-7; 8 bases are shared with TRBD1. The CDR3 is made up of 12 amino acids. Germline V gene lookup returns CDR1 SGHDT and CDR2 YYEEEE.

The CDR3 loop is CASSNLDRSNQPQHF. DNA of the CDR3: TGTGCCAGCAGTAACCTGGACAGAAGCAATCAGCCCCAGCATTTT. The chain links TRBV27 to TRBJ1-5; D possibly corresponds to TRBD1 (6 bases). Trimming took off 5 bases at V and 1 base at J, with 12 bases between the two ends. Germline V gene data show CDR1 as MNHEY and CDR2 as SMNVEV (reference sequence). The CDR3 is 15 residues long.

This clone was detected a few times. The genes are TRBV5-4 and TRBJ2-1; 9 bases line up with TRBD1. The CDR3 runs to 14 residues. Trimming at V came to 4 bases and at J to 4 bases, leaving 3 bases not matched to a gene. The V gene's germline CDR1 is SGHNT and CDR2 YYREEE (reference sequence). Here the CDR3 DNA reads TGTGCCAGCAGCCAAGGGACAGGGTACAATGAGCAGTTCTTC. Its translation: CASSQGTGYNEQFF.

The V gene is TRBV5-1, the J gene TRBJ1-1; D is unresolved. The CDR3 is 14 amino acids. The germline V and J ends were trimmed by 4 bases and 2 bases, with 12 bases remaining between them. CDR1 SGHRS and CDR2 YFSETQ come from the germline V gene. The CDR3 DNA reads as TGCGCCAGCAGCCCCGGGGTCCTTAACACTGAAGCTTTCTTT. It codes for CASSPGVLNTEAFF. Supplemented by reference TRBV5-1 and TRBJ1-1, the full variable domain reads KAGVTQTPRYLIKTRGQQVTLSCSPISGHRSVSWYQQTPGQGLQFLFEYFSETQRNKGNFPGRFSGRQFSNSRSEMNVSTLELGDSALYLCASSPGVLNTEAFFGQGTRLTVV.

The V call is TRBV9, the J call TRBJ2-5, with 8 positions matching TRBD1. V dropped 4 bases and J dropped 2; count of bases not matched to a gene: 4. Germline values: CDR1 SGDLS, CDR2 YYNGEE. The CDR3 extends over 14 amino acids. CDR3 DNA: TGTGCCAGCAGCCCGGGACAGGCACAAGAGACCCAGTACTTC. Translated: CASSPGQAQETQYF.

This clone is a singleton in its sample. J is TRBJ2-1 and V is TRBV5-1; TRBD1 matches 10 bases. The V gene end was trimmed by 7 bases and the J gene end by 7 bases; junction bases not matched to a gene: 8. Germline V gene data show CDR1 as SGHRS and CDR2 as YFSETQ. This CDR3 has 14 amino acids. The CDR3 nucleotides read TGCGCCAGCGCGAGGACAGGGGGTACGAATGAGCAGTTCTTC. This translates into CASARTGGTNEQFF.

V usage is TRBV11-2 and J usage is TRBJ1-5; D perhaps matches TRBD1 (6 bases). This CDR3 spans 15 amino acids. CDR1 and CDR2 from the germline V gene are SGHAT and FQNNGV. Trimming removed 1 base from V and 3 bases from J, with 10 bases in between. The CDR3 protein is CASSLAPGDNQPQHF. The CDR3 region has the DNA TGTGCCAGCAGCTTAGCCCCAGGGGACAATCAGCCCCAGCATTTT.